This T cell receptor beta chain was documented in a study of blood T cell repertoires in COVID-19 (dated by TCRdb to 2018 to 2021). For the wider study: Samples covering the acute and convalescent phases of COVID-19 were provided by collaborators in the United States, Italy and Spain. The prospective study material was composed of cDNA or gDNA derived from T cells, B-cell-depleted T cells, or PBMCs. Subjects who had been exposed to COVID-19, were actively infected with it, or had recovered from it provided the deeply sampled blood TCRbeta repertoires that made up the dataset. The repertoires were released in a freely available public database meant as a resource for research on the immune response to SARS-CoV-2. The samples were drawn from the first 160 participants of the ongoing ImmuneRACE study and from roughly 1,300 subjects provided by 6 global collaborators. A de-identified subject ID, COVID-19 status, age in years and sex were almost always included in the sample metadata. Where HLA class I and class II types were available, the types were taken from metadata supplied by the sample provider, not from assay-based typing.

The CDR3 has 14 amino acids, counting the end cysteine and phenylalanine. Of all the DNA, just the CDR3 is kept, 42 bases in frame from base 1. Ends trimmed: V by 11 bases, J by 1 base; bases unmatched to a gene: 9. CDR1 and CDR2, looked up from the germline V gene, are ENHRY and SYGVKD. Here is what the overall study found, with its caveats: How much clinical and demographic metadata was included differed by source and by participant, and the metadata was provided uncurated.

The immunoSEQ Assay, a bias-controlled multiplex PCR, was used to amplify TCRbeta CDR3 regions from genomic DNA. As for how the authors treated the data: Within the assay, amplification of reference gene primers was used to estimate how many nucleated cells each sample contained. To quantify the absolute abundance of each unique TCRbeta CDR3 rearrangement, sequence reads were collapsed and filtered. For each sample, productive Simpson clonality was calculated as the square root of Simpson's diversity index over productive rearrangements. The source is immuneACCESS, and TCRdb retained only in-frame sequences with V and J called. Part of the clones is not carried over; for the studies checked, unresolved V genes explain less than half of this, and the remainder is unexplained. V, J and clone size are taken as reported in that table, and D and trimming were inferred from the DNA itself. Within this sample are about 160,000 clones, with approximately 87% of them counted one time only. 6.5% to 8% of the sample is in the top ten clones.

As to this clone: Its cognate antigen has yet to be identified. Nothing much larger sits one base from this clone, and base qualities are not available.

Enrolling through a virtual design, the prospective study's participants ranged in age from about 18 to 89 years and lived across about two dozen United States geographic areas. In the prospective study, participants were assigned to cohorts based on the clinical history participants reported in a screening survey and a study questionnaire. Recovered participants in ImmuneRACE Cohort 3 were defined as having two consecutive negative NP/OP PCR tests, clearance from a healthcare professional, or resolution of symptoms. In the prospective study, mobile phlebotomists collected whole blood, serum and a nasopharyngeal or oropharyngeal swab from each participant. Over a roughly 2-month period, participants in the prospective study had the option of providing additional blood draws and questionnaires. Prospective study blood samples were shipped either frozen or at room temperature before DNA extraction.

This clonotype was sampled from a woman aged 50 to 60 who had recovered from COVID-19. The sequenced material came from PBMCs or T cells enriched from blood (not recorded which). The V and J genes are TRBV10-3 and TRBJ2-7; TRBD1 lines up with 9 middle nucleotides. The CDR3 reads CAVAGTGTSYEQYF. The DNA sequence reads TGTGCCGTGGCCGGGACAGGGACATCCTACGAGCAGTACTTC.